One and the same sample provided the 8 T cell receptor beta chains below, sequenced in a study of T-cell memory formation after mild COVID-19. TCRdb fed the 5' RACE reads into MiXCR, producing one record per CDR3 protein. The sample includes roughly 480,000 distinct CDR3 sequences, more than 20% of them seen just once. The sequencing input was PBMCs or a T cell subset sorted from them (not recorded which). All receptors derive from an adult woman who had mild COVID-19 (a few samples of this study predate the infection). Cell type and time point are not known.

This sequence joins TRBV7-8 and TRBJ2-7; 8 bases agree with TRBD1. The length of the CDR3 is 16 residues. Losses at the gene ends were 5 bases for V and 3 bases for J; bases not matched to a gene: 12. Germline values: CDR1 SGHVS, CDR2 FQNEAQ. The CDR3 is CASSPLKGQVRYEQYF. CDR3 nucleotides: TGTGCCAGCAGCCCGCTAAAGGGACAGGTTCGCTACGAGCAGTACTTC.

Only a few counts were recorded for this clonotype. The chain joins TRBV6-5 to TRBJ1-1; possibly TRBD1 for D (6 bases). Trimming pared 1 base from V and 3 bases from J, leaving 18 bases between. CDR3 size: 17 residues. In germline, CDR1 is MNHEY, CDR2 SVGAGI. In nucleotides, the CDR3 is TGTGCCAGCAGTTACTGGCCACAGAGGGGGGACTACACTGAAGCTTTCTTT. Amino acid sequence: CASSYWPQRGDYTEAFF.

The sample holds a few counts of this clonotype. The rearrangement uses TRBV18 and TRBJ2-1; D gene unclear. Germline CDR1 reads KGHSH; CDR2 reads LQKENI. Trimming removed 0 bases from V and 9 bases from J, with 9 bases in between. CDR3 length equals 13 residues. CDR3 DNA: TGTGCCAGCTCACCACCCCGCTCCACTGAGCAGTTCTTC. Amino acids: CASSPPRSTEQFF. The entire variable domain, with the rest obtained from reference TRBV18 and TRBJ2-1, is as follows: NAGVMQNPRHLVRRRGQEARLRCSPMKGHSHVYWYRQLPEEGLKFMVYLQKENIIDESGMPKERFSAEFPKEGPSILRIQQVVRGDSAAYFCASSPPRSTEQFFGPGTRLTVL.

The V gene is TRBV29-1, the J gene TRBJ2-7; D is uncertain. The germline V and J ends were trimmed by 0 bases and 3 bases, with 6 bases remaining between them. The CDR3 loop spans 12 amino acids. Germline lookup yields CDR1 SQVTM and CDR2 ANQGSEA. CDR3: CSVEDVGYEQYF. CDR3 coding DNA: TGCAGCGTTGAAGATGTAGGCTACGAGCAGTACTTC.

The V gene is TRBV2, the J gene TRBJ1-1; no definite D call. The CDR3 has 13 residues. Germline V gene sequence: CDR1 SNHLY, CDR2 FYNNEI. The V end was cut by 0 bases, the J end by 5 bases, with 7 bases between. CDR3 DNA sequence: TGTGCCAGCAGTGAAGCGCGGAAAACTGAAGCTTTCTTT. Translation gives CASSEARKTEAFF.

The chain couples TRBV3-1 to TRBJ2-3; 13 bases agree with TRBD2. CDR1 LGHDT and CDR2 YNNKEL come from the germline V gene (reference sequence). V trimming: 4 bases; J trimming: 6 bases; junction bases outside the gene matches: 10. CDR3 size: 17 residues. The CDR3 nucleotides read TGTGCCAGCAGCCTCACTAGCGGGGGGGCCGATATGGATACGCAGTATTTT. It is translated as CASSLTSGGADMDTQYF.

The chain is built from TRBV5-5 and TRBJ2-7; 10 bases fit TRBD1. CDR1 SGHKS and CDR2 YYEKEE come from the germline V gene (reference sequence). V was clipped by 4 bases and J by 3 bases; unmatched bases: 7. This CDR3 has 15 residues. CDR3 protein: CASSPGTGAFYEQYF. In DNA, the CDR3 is TGTGCCAGCAGCCCCGGGACAGGGGCCTTCTACGAGCAGTACTTC.

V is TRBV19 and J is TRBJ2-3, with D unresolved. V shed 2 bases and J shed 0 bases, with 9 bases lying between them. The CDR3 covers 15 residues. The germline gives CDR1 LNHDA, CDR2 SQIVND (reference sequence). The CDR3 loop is CASSILSFSTDTQYF. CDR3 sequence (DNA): TGTGCCAGTAGTATACTGTCCTTTAGCACAGATACGCAGTATTTT.